The rows below give T cell receptor beta chains drawn from one sample of a study of blood T cell repertoires in COVID-19. TCRdb keeps only in-frame clones here, not all; method: immunoSEQ multiplex PCR. The table lists tens of thousands of clones, 84% of them singletons, with 36% in the top ten. The source material was peripheral blood. The receptor set was obtained from a man between 65 and 85 years old with acute or convalescent COVID-19. The CDR3 runs from the conserved cysteine through the conserved F or W. The D gene is left open where the match is weak. Clone sizes are given selectively: once, few, many, or a class where the clone is expanded.

J	size	D	V	CDR3	DNA
TRBJ1-5	few	TRBD1	TRBV3-1/TRBV3-2	CASSPQGAGQPQHF	TGTGCCAGCAGCCCCCAGGGGGCGGGCCAGCCCCAGCATTTT
TRBJ2-4	.	.	TRBV7-8	CASSSAAGTIYENIQYF	TGTGCCAGCAGCTCCGCGGCGGGGACGATATACGAAAACATTCAGTACTTC
TRBJ2-2	.	TRBD1	TRBV18	CASSPRDRDTGELFF	TGTGCCAGCTCACCCCGGGACAGGGACACCGGGGAGCTGTTTTTT
TRBJ2-3	.	.	TRBV18	CASSRQGGWTDTQYF	TGTGCCAGCAGCCGACAGGGAGGTTGGACAGATACGCAGTATTTT
TRBJ1-6	.	.	TRBV5-1	CASSPAPGGQSPLHF	TGCGCCAGCAGCCCGGCACCGGGGGGGCAATCACCCCTCCACTTT
TRBJ1-2	.	.	TRBV5-1	CASSLDIYGYTF	TGCGCCAGCAGCTTGGACATCTATGGCTACACCTTC
TRBJ2-7	.	.	TRBV6-2/TRBV6-3	CASSYTGAGEQYF	TGTGCCAGCAGCTATACAGGGGCGGGAGAGCAGTACTTC
TRBJ2-7	once	TRBD1	TRBV19	CASSGTGYEQYF	TGTGCCAGCTCGGGGACAGGTTACGAGCAGTACTTC
TRBJ2-2	.	.	TRBV6-5	CASSYSAVVAGELFF	TGTGCCAGCAGTTACTCGGCGGTTGTAGCCGGGGAGCTGTTTTTT
TRBJ1-6	.	TRBD1	TRBV27	CASSFTGAYNSPLHF	TGTGCCAGCAGTTTTACAGGGGCCTATAATTCACCCCTCCACTTT
TRBJ2-1	few	TRBD1	TRBV18	CASSPSGQGFYEQFF	TGTGCCAGCTCACCATCTGGACAGGGGTTTTATGAGCAGTTCTTC
TRBJ1-6	.	TRBD1	TRBV2	CASSDSGTANSPLHF	TGTGCCAGCAGTGACTCCGGGACAGCTAATTCACCCCTCCACTTT
TRBJ2-5	.	.	TRBV7-3	CASSLSRKETQYF	TGTGCCAGCAGCTTATCTAGAAAAGAGACCCAGTACTTC
TRBJ2-7	.	.	TRBV6-5	CASSSTEGSYEQYF	TGTGCCAGCAGTTCGACGGAGGGTTCCTACGAGCAGTACTTC
TRBJ2-5	.	TRBD1	TRBV4-1	CASSQVTGGETQYF	TGCGCCAGCAGCCAAGTGACAGGGGGAGAGACCCAGTACTTC
TRBJ2-5	.	TRBD1	TRBV7-2	CASSSGQGFETQYF	TGTGCCAGCAGCTCCGGACAGGGCTTCGAGACCCAGTACTTC
TRBJ2-5	.	.	TRBV27	CASSTGVRETQYF	TGTGCCAGCAGTACCGGGGTTCGGGAGACCCAGTACTTC
TRBJ2-1	.	.	TRBV10-1	CASSDPSGNEQFF	TGCGCCAGCAGTGACCCCAGCGGCAATGAGCAGTTCTTC
TRBJ1-6	.	.	TRBV28	CASRTGTRGSPLHF	TGTGCCAGCAGAACAGGGACCAGGGGTTCACCCCTCCACTTT
TRBJ1-4	.	.	TRBV7-9	CASSLVSEELFF	TGTGCCAGCAGCTTAGTCTCGGAGGAACTGTTTTTT
TRBJ2-6	.	TRBD1	TRBV3-1/TRBV3-2	CASSQYGTVNGANVLTF	TGTGCCAGCAGCCAGTACGGGACAGTAAACGGGGCCAACGTCCTGACTTTC
TRBJ1-2	.	.	TRBV18	CASSRSLGENYGYTF	TGTGCCAGCTCCCGCTCTCTCGGGGAAAACTATGGCTACACCTTC
TRBJ2-7	.	.	TRBV5-4	CASSLGGIGYEQYF	TGTGCCAGCAGCTTGGGCGGGATAGGCTACGAGCAGTACTTC
TRBJ1-1	.	TRBD1	TRBV7-2	CASSLASTGTGAAEAFF	TGTGCCAGCAGCTTAGCCTCCACCGGGACAGGGGCCGCTGAAGCTTTCTTT
TRBJ2-1	.	.	TRBV3-1/TRBV3-2	CASSVRDNYNEQFF	TGTGCCAGCAGCGTCCGGGACAACTACAATGAGCAGTTCTTC
TRBJ1-1	.	TRBD1	TRBV5-1	CASSFRGQDTEAFF	TGCGCCAGCAGCTTCAGGGGGCAGGATACTGAAGCTTTCTTT
TRBJ2-5	.	.	TRBV28	CASSLGGVETQYF	TGTGCCAGCAGTTTAGGGGGCGTAGAGACCCAGTACTTC
TRBJ1-2	few	.	TRBV2	CASSYQGTSGGYTF	TGTGCCAGCAGTTACCAGGGGACCTCCGGTGGCTACACCTTC
TRBJ2-1	.	TRBD2	TRBV3-1/TRBV3-2	CASSQFGTSGPTWENEQFF	TGTGCCAGCAGCCAATTCGGGACTAGCGGGCCCACCTGGGAGAATGAGCAGTTCTTC
TRBJ2-3	.	TRBD1	TRBV7-2	CASSNPGGQGTDTQYF	TGTGCCAGCAGCAATCCCGGGGGACAGGGGACAGATACGCAGTATTTT
TRBJ2-2	.	TRBD1	TRBV5-1	CASSPWTGTGGELFF	TGCGCCAGCAGCCCCTGGACAGGGACCGGCGGGGAGCTGTTTTTT
TRBJ1-2	.	.	TRBV19	CASSIWGTPNYGYTF	TGTGCCAGTAGTATATGGGGGACACCTAACTATGGCTACACCTTC
TRBJ2-7	.	TRBD1	TRBV14	CASSHGQRGLRDEQYF	TGTGCCAGCAGCCACGGCCAGAGGGGGCTGCGGGACGAGCAGTACTTC
TRBJ2-7	.	.	TRBV18	CASSPYSLYEQYF	TGTGCCAGCTCACCATACAGCCTCTACGAGCAGTACTTC
TRBJ2-1	.	.	TRBV11-3	CASSLDGGTLNEQFF	TGTGCCAGCAGCTTAGATGGTGGGACTTTGAATGAGCAGTTCTTC
TRBJ1-6	.	.	TRBV5-4	CASSLDVTYNSPLHF	TGTGCCAGCAGCTTGGATGTCACCTATAATTCACCCCTCCACTTT
TRBJ1-6	.	.	TRBV14	CASSLRVLNSPLHF	TGTGCCAGCAGCCTCCGGGTCCTTAATTCACCCCTCCACTTT
TRBJ2-5	once	TRBD2	TRBV3-1/TRBV3-2	CASSPRTSWETQYF	TGTGCCAGCAGCCCCCGGACTAGCTGGGAGACCCAGTACTTC
TRBJ2-3	.	.	TRBV30	CAWGRGDTQYF	TGTGCCTGGGGAAGGGGTGATACGCAGTATTTT
TRBJ2-7	.	TRBD2	TRBV12-3/TRBV12-4	CASSPGGEQYF	TGTGCCAGCAGTCCGGGGGGCGAGCAGTACTTC